These 11 T cell receptor beta chains were sequenced from one sample in a study of blood T cells in healthy people across ages. Together with a sample-barcoded 5' primer, a J-beta primer mix was included in a second PCR lasting roughly 6 to 12 cycles. TCRdb ran MiXCR on the 5' RACE reads and lists one entry per CDR3 protein. Among 750,000 to 850,000 distinct CDR3 sequences, approximately 25% were seen once, and the ten largest hold under 4.5%. These data were also filed under a second study, of T cells of mothers and their children.

The sample taken for sequencing was blood. Every receptor here comes from a boy younger than 18 in good health.

V gene TRBV27 combines with J gene TRBJ2-1; no clear D. The CDR3 spans 14 residues. Trimming stripped 7 bases from V and 6 bases from J, with 16 bases between. Germline assignment: CDR1 MNHEY and CDR2 SMNVEV (reference sequence). CDR3 in amino acids: CASNFEDLVNEQFF. The CDR3 region has the DNA TGTGCCAGCAACTTTGAGGACCTTGTCAATGAGCAGTTCTTC.

This chain uses TRBV27 with TRBJ1-3; D gene ambiguous. The CDR3 is made up of 13 amino acids. Trimming pared 6 bases from V and 3 bases from J, leaving 9 bases between. Per germline, CDR1 MNHEY and CDR2 SMNVEV (reference sequence). The CDR3 spells CASRDPRGNTIYF. For the CDR3, the DNA is TGTGCCAGCAGGGACCCTCGTGGAAACACCATATATTTT.

This clonotype was counted a few times. Here the CDR3 reads CASSPTAGINYGYTF. CDR3 in DNA: TGTGCCAGCAGTCCCACCGCGGGAATTAACTATGGCTACACCTTC. V usage is TRBV12-3 or TRBV12-4 and J usage is TRBJ1-2, with D unresolved. This CDR3 has 15 amino acids. The V gene lost 5 bases and the J gene lost 1 base, with 14 bases spanning the gap.

V gene TRBV4-1 combines with J gene TRBJ2-3, with 9 positions matching TRBD2. Per germline, CDR1 MGHRA and CDR2 YSYEKL. The trim removed 4 bases at V and 1 base at J, leaving 12 bases unmatched. The CDR3 runs 18 residues. DNA for the CDR3: TGCGCCAGCAGCCCCCCGACGGGGATAGCGGGGGGCACAGATACGCAGTATTTT. Translating gives CASSPPTGIAGGTDTQYF.

V gene TRBV12-3 or TRBV12-4 combines with J gene TRBJ1-5, with 8 bases aligning to TRBD1. CDR3 length equals 15 residues. Trimming took 4 bases from V and 2 from J; bases not matched to a gene: 4. The CDR3 sequence is CASSSTGVRNQPQHF. The CDR3 DNA sequence: TGTGCCAGCAGTTCGACAGGGGTTCGCAATCAGCCCCAGCATTTT.

CDR3 loop: CASSLLGESNEKLFF. The CDR3 nucleotides read TGTGCCAGCAGCCTACTAGGGGAGTCTAATGAAAAACTGTTTTTT. The chain combines TRBV28 with TRBJ1-4; a weak D match, TRBD1 (5 bases). This CDR3 spans 15 amino acids. The germline gives CDR1 MDHEN, CDR2 SYDVKM. Trimming removed 6 bases at V and 3 bases at J, with 14 bases between.

This clonotype was picked up many times. J is TRBJ1-5 and V is TRBV12-3 or TRBV12-4; perhaps TRBD1 as D (6 bases). There are 15 residues in the CDR3. The V gene lost 0 bases and the J gene lost 7 bases, with 13 bases spanning the gap. CDR3 residues: CASSLAGGGGQPQHF. CDR3 DNA: TGTGCCAGCAGTTTAGCGGGCGGGGGCGGGCAGCCCCAGCATTTT.

The rearrangement links TRBV7-9 to TRBJ2-1, with TRBD2 identical over 10 bases. The CDR3 spans 16 residues. Germline V lookup: CDR1 SEHNR, CDR2 FQNEAQ (reference sequence). After removal of 7 bases from V and 6 bases from J, the junction contained 12 bases not matched to a gene. This CDR3 reads CASIQQAGLAPNEQFF. The CDR3 coding sequence is TGTGCCAGCATCCAGCAGGCGGGACTAGCGCCCAATGAGCAGTTCTTC.

The chain uses TRBV10-2 and TRBJ2-5; no firm D call. The CDR3 covers 14 residues. Trimming removed 7 bases from V and 0 bases from J, with 12 bases in between. Germline CDR1 reads WSHSY; CDR2 reads SAAADI. Here the CDR3 reads CASTRTAYQETQYF. The CDR3 nucleotides are TGCGCCAGCACCCGGACGGCGTACCAAGAGACCCAGTACTTC.

The chain links TRBV6-5 to TRBJ1-5; 7 bases match TRBD1. The CDR3 totals 14 residues. Trimming took 6 bases from V and 0 from J; bases not matched to a gene: 2. CDR1 and CDR2 from the germline V gene are MNHEY and SVGAGI. CDR3: CASRRDSSNQPQHF. The CDR3, as DNA: TGTGCCAGCAGGAGGGACAGTAGCAATCAGCCCCAGCATTTT.

This clonotype has a handful of counts. An end of the junction differs from the germline gene, which may be a read error. This chain joins TRBV10-3 and TRBJ1-1; the D is unclear. There are 15 residues in the CDR3. Per germline, CDR1 ENHRY and CDR2 SYGVKD. The DNA of the CDR3 is TGTGCCATCAGTGAGTCGGGTCACGCGAACACCGAAGCTTTCTTT. It is translated as CAISESGHANTEAFF.